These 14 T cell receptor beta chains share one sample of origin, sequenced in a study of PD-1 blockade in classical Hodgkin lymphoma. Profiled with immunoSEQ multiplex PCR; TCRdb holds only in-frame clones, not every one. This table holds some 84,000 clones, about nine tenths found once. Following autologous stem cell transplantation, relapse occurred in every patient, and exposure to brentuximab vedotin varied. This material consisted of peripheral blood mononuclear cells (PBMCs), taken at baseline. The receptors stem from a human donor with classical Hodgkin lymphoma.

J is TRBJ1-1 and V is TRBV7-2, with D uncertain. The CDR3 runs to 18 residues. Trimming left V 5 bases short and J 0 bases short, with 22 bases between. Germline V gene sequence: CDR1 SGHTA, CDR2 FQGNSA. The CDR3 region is CASSPNPAVKGMNTEAFF. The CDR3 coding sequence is TGTGCCAGCAGCCCCAACCCAGCAGTTAAGGGCATGAACACTGAAGCTTTCTTT.

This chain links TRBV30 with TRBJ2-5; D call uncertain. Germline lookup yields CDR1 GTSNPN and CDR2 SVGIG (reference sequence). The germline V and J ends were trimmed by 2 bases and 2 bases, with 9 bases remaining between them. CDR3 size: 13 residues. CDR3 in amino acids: CAWSYNRQETQYF. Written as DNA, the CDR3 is TGTGCCTGGAGTTACAATAGACAAGAGACCCAGTACTTC.

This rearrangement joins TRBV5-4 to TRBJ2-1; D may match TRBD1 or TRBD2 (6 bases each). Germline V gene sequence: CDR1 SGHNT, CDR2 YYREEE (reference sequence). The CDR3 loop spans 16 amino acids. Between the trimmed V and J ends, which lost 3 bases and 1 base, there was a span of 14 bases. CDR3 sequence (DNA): TGTGCCAGCAGCTGGGGGGCCGGGAGTTCCTACAATGAGCAGTTCTTC. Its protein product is CASSWGAGSSYNEQFF.

The CDR3 DNA is TGTGCCATCAGTGAGCCGGGACTAGCGGGAGAATTGATGTTTTTT. Amino acid sequence: CAISEPGLAGELMFF. The chain joins TRBV10-3 to TRBJ2-2, with 14 bases fitting TRBD2. The ends lost 2 bases at V and 15 bases at J; junction bases unmatched: 8. Germline lookup yields CDR1 ENHRY and CDR2 SYGVKD. The CDR3 is made up of 15 amino acids.

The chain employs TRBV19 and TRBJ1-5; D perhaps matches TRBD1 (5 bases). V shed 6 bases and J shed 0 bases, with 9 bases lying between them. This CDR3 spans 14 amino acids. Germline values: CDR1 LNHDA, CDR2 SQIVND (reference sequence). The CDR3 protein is CASRQDLSNQPQHF. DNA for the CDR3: TGTGCCAGTAGACAGGACCTTAGCAATCAGCCCCAGCATTTT.

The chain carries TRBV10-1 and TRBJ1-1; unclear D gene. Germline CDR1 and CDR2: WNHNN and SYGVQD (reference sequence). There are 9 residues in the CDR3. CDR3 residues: CADSQEAFF. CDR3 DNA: TGCGCGGATTCCCAGGAAGCTTTCTTT.

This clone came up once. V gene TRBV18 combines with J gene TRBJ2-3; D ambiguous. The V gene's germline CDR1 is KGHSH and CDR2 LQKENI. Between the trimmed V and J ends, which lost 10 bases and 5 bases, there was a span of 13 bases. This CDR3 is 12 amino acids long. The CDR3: CATTGRKDTQYF. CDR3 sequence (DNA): TGTGCCACCACGGGCAGAAAAGATACGCAGTATTTT. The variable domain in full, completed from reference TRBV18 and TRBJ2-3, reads NAGVMQNPRHLVRRRGQEARLRCSPMKGHSHVYWYRQLPEEGLKFMVYLQKENIIDESGMPKERFSAEFPKEGPSILRIQQVVRGDSAAYFCATTGRKDTQYFGPGTRLTVL.

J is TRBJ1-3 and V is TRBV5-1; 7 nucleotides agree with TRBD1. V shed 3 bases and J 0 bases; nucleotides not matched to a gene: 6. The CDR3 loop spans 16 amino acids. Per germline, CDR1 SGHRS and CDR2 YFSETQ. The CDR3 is CASSSNAGGSGNTIYF. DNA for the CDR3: TGCGCCAGCAGCTCGAATGCAGGGGGCTCTGGAAACACCATATATTTT.

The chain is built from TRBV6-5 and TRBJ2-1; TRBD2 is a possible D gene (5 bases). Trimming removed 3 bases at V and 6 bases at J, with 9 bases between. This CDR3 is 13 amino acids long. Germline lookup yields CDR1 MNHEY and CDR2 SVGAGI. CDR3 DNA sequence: TGTGCCAGCAGTTATGAGGCGGGCAATGAGCAGTTCTTC. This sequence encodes CASSYEAGNEQFF.

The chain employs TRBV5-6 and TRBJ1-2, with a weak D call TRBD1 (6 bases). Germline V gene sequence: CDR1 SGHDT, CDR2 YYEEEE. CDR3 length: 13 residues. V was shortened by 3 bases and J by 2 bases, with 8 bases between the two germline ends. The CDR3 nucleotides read TGTGCCAGCAGCTGGACAGCCAACTATGGCTACACCTTC. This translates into CASSWTANYGYTF. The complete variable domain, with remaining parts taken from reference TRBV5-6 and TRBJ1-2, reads DAGVTQSPTHLIKTRGQQVTLRCSPKSGHDTVSWYQQALGQGPQFIFQYYEEEERQRGNFPDRFSGHQFPNYSSELNVNALLLGDSALYLCASSWTANYGYTFGSGTRLTVV.

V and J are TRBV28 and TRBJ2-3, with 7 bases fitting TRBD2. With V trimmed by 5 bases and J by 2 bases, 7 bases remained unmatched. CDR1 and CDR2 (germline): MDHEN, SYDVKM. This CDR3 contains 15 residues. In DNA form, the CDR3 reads TGTGCCAGCAGTCCCCGGGACTACCTCACAGATACGCAGTATTTT. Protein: CASSPRDYLTDTQYF.

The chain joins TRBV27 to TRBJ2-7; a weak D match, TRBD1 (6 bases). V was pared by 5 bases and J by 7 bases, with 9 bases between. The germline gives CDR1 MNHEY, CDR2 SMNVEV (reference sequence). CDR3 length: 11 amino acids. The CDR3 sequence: CASSDRTEQYF. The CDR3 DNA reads TGTGCCAGCAGTGACAGGACAGAGCAGTACTTC.

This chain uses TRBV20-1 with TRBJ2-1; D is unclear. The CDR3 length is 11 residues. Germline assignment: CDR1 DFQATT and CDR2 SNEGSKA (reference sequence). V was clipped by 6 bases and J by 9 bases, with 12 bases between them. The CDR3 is CSALRVGEQFF. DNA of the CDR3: TGCAGTGCGCTTAGGGTCGGTGAGCAGTTCTTC.

CDR3 in DNA: TGTGCCAGCTCACCTGGGACTAGCGGGAGATACGGGGAGCTGTTTTTT. Protein product: CASSPGTSGRYGELFF. The chain has TRBV18 and TRBJ2-2; 14 bases map to TRBD2. Germline-derived CDR1 and CDR2 are KGHSH and LQKENI. V shed 3 bases and J 7 bases; nucleotides not matched to a gene: 4. CDR3 size: 16 residues.